This T cell receptor (beta chain) was captured in a study of blood T cell repertoires in COVID-19. The Seattle patients joined while their infection was active and were tracked longitudinally afterward. Germline values: CDR1 SSHAT, CDR2 FNYEAQ (reference sequence). This CDR3 contains 13 residues. Using immunoSEQ multiplex PCR, the repertoire was profiled, and TCRdb retains in-frame clones only, with some absent. Here the sample spans 350,000 to 400,000 clones, 89% being singletons. About this clone itself: A read error may account for a junction end that differs from germline.

The sequence was obtained from a woman aged 25 to 45 with COVID-19, enrolled during active disease. The chain is built from TRBV7-7 and TRBJ2-2, with a weak D call TRBD1 (6 bases). Sequencing input: peripheral blood. Here the CDR3 reads CASSQTGTGELFF. The DNA for the CDR3 is TGTGCTAGCAGCCAAACAGGGACCGGGGAGCTGTTTTTT.